The 18 T cell receptor beta chains below were found in one sample sequenced in a study of T-cell memory formation after mild COVID-19. TCRdb used MiXCR to reprocess the 5' RACE reads, holding one entry per CDR3 protein. The sample has fewer than 350,000 distinct CDR3 sequences, about 20% seen once. Sequenced input: PBMCs or a T cell subset sorted from them (not recorded which). All receptors come from a young man who had mild COVID-19 (a few samples of this study predate the infection). Cell type and time point are not known.

This clonotype showed up just a few times. The chain links TRBV18 to TRBJ2-2; a weak D match, TRBD1 (5 bases). Germline CDR1 is KGHSH and CDR2 is LQKENI. The CDR3 is 16 amino acids. Trimming removed 6 bases from V and 3 bases from J, with 17 bases in between. This chain's CDR3 is CASSLRQTWDTGELFF. In nucleotides, the CDR3 is TGTGCCAGCTCCCTGCGACAGACCTGGGACACCGGGGAGCTGTTTTTT.

Only a few counts were recorded for this clonotype. CDR3 coding DNA: TGTGCCAGCAGGGCCGGGACTAGCGGGGGACCCTCCTACAATGAGCAGTTCTTC. Its translation is CASRAGTSGGPSYNEQFF. The chain is built from TRBV7-9 and TRBJ2-1; 14 positions agree with TRBD2. The CDR3 consists of 18 residues. CDR1 and CDR2 (germline): SEHNR, FQNEAQ (reference sequence). Trimming removed 6 bases from V and 0 bases from J; junction bases left unmatched: 7. The entire variable domain, with the rest obtained from reference TRBV7-9 and TRBJ2-1, is as follows: DTGVSQNPRHKITKRGQNVTFRCDPISEHNRLYWYRQTLGQGPEFLTYFQNEAQLEKSRLLSDRFSAERPKGSFSTLEIQRTEQGDSAMYLCASRAGTSGGPSYNEQFFGPGTRLTVL.

The CDR3 is CASSLVGAGSYNEQFF. DNA of the CDR3: TGTGCCAGCAGCTTAGTTGGGGCAGGGAGCTACAATGAGCAGTTCTTC. This sequence joins TRBV7-2 and TRBJ2-1, with D perhaps being TRBD1 or TRBD2 (5 bases each). With 1 base removed from V and 3 bases from J, the gap between germline ends came to 13 bases. CDR3 length equals 16 residues. Germline lookup yields CDR1 SGHTA and CDR2 FQGNSA.

The DNA of the CDR3 is TGTGCCAGTAGTATGGGGGTCCCCTCCGAGCAGTACTTC. It yields the protein CASSMGVPSEQYF. This chain links TRBV19 with TRBJ2-7; D may be TRBD1 or TRBD2 (5 bases each). Germline V CDR1 and CDR2: LNHDA, SQIVND (reference sequence). The ends were cut back, 3 bases at V and 6 bases at J, with 12 bases in the middle. CDR3 length: 13 residues.

This clonotype has only a few counts. The CDR3 DNA follows: TGTGCCAGCAGCTTGAGGCCCCCCGATGAGAGTGAGCAGTTCTTC. Protein product: CASSLRPPDESEQFF. The J gene is TRBJ2-1, the V gene TRBV7-9; no reliable D call. The CDR3 covers 15 residues. V was clipped by 3 bases and J by 9 bases, with 18 bases between them. The germline V gene encodes CDR1 SEHNR and CDR2 FQNEAQ (reference sequence).

The V call is TRBV19, the J call TRBJ2-3; tentatively, D is TRBD2 (6 bases). CDR1 and CDR2 (germline): LNHDA, SQIVND (reference sequence). Trimming left V 2 bases short and J 3 bases short, with 21 bases between. This CDR3 comprises 18 residues. CDR3 DNA sequence: TGTGCCAGTAGTATAAGGAGGGTCGGGACCATACGGACAGATACGCAGTATTTT. It yields the protein CASSIRRVGTIRTDTQYF.

J is TRBJ1-1 and V is TRBV6-5, with D uncertain. Germline V CDR1 and CDR2: MNHEY, SVGAGI. This CDR3 spans 15 amino acids. V lost 4 bases to trimming and J lost 1 base, with 13 bases between them. CDR3 residues: CASSFSDSPNTEAFF. For the CDR3, the DNA is TGTGCCAGCAGTTTCTCCGACTCACCGAACACTGAAGCTTTCTTT.

The chain couples TRBV18 to TRBJ1-1, with unresolved D. V lost 2 bases to trimming and J lost 0 bases, with 4 bases between them. This CDR3 has 13 amino acids. Germline CDR1 and CDR2: KGHSH and LQKENI. The CDR3 DNA follows: TGTGCCAGCTCACCAGACATGAACACTGAAGCTTTCTTT. Translating it yields CASSPDMNTEAFF.

This chain links TRBV30 with TRBJ1-2; the D gene is possibly TRBD1 (5 bases). V lost 2 bases to trimming and J lost 4 bases, with 11 bases between them. The CDR3 sequence is 13 residues long. From germline, CDR1 is GTSNPN and CDR2 SVGIG (reference sequence). Written as DNA, the CDR3 is TGTGCCTGGAGTCCAGCGGGGGTCTATGGCTACACCTTC. This translates into CAWSPAGVYGYTF.

In its sample, this clonotype was seen many times. J is TRBJ2-3 and V is TRBV6-6; possible D gene TRBD1, 6 bases. The CDR3 is made up of 12 amino acids. V lost 8 bases, J lost 1 base, and 7 bases lay in between. Germline V gene data show CDR1 as MNHNY and CDR2 as SVGAGI (reference sequence). For the CDR3, the DNA is TGTGCCAGCTCAGGGGGCACAGATACGCAGTATTTT. Translated, it gives CASSGGTDTQYF.

CDR3 loop: CASSQNLRLGITEAFF. The CDR3 bases are TGCGCCAGCAGCCAAAACCTCCGTCTGGGGATCACTGAAGCTTTCTTT. The rearrangement links TRBV5-1 to TRBJ1-1; D is unresolved. The germline gives CDR1 SGHRS, CDR2 YFSETQ. CDR3 length: 16 amino acids. V gave up 4 bases and J gave up 4 bases, with 20 bases separating them. Combining the CDR3 with reference TRBV5-1 and TRBJ1-1 gives the whole variable domain KAGVTQTPRYLIKTRGQQVTLSCSPISGHRSVSWYQQTPGQGLQFLFEYFSETQRNKGNFPGRFSGRQFSNSRSEMNVSTLELGDSALYLCASSQNLRLGITEAFFGQGTRLTVV.

The V call is TRBV4-3, the J call TRBJ1-1; 7 bases fit TRBD1. The V gene end was trimmed by 0 bases and the J gene end by 6 bases; junction bases not matched to a gene: 7. The CDR3 is 15 amino acids. CDR1 is LGHNA, CDR2 YSLEER, per germline. CDR3 residues: CASSQDIPGTAEAFF. The CDR3 coding sequence is TGCGCCAGCAGCCAAGATATCCCGGGGACAGCTGAAGCTTTCTTT.

This clonotype was seen a handful of times. The chain links TRBV12-3 or TRBV12-4 to TRBJ2-3; D uncertain. V was shortened by 7 bases and J by 10 bases, with 15 bases between the two germline ends. The length of the CDR3 is 12 residues. CDR3 residues: CASNIGRIAQYF. The CDR3, as DNA: TGTGCCAGCAATATTGGGCGGATAGCGCAGTATTTT.

CDR3 protein: CASSPAPWGSQPQHF. The DNA for the CDR3 is TGTGCCAGCAGCCCCGCCCCCTGGGGGAGTCAGCCCCAGCATTTT. The V gene is TRBV5-5, the J gene TRBJ1-5, with a weak D call TRBD1 (5 bases). CDR3 size: 15 residues. The germline V gene has CDR1 SGHKS and CDR2 YYEKEE (reference sequence). Trimming shortened V by 4 bases and J by 6 bases, and 17 bases separated the two germline ends.

This chain connects TRBV7-8 to TRBJ2-7; D unresolved. The CDR3 consists of 13 residues. Between the trimmed V and J ends, which lost 1 base and 3 bases, there was a span of 7 bases. Germline CDR1 and CDR2: SGHVS and FQNEAQ. The CDR3 reads CASSLGEIYEQYF. Written as DNA, the CDR3 is TGTGCCAGCAGCTTAGGCGAAATCTACGAGCAGTACTTC.

The chain is built from TRBV12-3 or TRBV12-4 and TRBJ1-3; no firm D call. The CDR3 runs to 14 residues. With 2 bases removed from V and 0 bases from J, the gap between germline ends came to 5 bases. The CDR3 DNA reads as TGTGCCAGCAGTTTAATCCTCTCTGGAAACACCATATATTTT. Translated, it gives CASSLILSGNTIYF.

This clonotype showed up many times. The rearrangement joins TRBV7-2 to TRBJ1-4; TRBD1 matches 8 bases. This CDR3 comprises 13 residues. Trimming at V came to 5 bases and at J to 11 bases, leaving 7 bases not matched to a gene. The germline CDR1 and CDR2 sequences are SGHTA and FQGNSA. The CDR3 region is CASSLGTGGKLFF. The CDR3 nucleotides read TGTGCCAGCAGCCTCGGGACAGGCGGGAAACTGTTTTTT.

V gene TRBV9 combines with J gene TRBJ2-5; D is undetermined. CDR1 is SGDLS, CDR2 YYNGEE, per germline. CDR3 size: 13 residues. The germline V and J ends were trimmed by 2 bases and 0 bases, with 5 bases remaining between them. The CDR3 here is CASSVSYQETQYF. The DNA for the CDR3 is TGTGCCAGCAGCGTCAGTTACCAAGAGACCCAGTACTTC. Full variable domain (remainder filled in from reference TRBV9 and TRBJ2-5): DSGVTQTPKHLITATGQRVTLRCSPRSGDLSVYWYQQSLDQGLQFLIQYYNGEERAKGNILERFSAQQFPDLHSELNLSSLELGDSALYFCASSVSYQETQYFGPGTRLLVL.